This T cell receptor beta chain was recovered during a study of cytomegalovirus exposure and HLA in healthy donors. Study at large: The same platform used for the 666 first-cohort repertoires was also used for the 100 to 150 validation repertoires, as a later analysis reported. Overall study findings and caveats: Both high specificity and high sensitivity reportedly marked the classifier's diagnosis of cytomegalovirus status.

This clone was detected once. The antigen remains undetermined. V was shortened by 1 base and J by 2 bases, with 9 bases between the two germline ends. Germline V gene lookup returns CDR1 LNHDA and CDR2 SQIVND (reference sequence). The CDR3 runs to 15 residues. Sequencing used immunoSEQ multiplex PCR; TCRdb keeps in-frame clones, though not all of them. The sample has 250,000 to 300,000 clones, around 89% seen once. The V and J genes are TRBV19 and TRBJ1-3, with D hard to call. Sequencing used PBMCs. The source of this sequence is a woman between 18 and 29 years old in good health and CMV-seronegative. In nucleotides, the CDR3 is TGTGCCAGTAGTATAGCCCGGGAGGCTGGAAACACCATATATTTT. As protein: CASSIAREAGNTIYF. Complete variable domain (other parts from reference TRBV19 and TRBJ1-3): DGGITQSPKYLFRKEGQNVTLSCEQNLNHDAMYWYRQDPGQGLRLIYYSQIVNDFQKGDIAEGYSVSREKKESFPLTVTSAQKNPTAFYLCASSIAREAGNTIYFGEGSWLTVV.